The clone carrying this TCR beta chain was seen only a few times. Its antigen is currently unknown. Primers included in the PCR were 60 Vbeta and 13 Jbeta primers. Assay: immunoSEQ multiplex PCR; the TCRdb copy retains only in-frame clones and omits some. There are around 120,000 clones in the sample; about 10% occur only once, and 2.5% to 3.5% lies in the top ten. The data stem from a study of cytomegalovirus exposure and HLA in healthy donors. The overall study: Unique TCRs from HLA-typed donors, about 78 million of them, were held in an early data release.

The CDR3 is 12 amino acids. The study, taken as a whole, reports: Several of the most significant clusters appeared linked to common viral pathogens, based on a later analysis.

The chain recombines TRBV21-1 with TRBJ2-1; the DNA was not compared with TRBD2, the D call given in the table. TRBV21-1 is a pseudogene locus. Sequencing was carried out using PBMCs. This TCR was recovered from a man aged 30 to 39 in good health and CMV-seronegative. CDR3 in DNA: TGTGCCAGCATCCTTAGTGGCAATGAGCAGTTCTTC. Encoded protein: CASILSGNEQFF.